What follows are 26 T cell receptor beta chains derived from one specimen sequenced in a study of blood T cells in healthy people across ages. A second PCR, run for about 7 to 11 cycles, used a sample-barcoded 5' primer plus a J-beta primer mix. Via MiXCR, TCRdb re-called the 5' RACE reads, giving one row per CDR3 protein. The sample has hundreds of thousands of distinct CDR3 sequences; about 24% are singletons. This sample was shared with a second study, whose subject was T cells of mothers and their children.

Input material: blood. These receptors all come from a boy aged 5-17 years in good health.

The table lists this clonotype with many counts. The CDR3 protein is CASSGDPPNYGYTF. CDR3 bases: TGTGCCAGCAGTGGGGACCCTCCTAACTATGGCTACACCTTC. The chain recombines TRBV2 with TRBJ1-2; D might be TRBD1 (5 bases). Germline V CDR1 and CDR2: SNHLY, FYNNEI. The CDR3 runs to 14 residues. V was clipped by 4 bases and J by 0 bases, with 9 bases between them.

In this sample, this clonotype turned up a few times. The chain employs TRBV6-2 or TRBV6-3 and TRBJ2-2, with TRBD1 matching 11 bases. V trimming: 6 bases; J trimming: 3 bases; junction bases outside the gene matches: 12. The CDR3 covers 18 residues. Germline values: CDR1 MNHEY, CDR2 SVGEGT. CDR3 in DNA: TGTGCCAGCAGAATTACGCGGGGACAGGGGGTCGACACCGGGGAGCTGTTTTTT. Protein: CASRITRGQGVDTGELFF.

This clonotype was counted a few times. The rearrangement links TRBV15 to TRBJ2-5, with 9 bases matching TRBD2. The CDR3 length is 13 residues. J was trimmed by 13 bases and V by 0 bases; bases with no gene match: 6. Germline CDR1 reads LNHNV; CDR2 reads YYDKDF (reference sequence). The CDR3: CATSRDLVSGGYF. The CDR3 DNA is TGTGCCACCAGCAGAGACTTGGTTAGCGGGGGGTACTTC.

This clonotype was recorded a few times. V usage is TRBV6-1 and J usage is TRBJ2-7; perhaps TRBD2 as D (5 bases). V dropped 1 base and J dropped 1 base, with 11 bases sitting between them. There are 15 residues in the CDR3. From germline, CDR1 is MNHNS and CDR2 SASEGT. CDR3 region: CASSEVGRGSYEQYF. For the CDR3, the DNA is TGTGCCAGCAGTGAAGTCGGACGGGGATCCTACGAGCAGTACTTC.

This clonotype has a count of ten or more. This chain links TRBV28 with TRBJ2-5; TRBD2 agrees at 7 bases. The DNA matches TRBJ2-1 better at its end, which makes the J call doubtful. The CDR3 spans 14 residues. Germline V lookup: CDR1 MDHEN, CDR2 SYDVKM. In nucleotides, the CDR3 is TGTGCCAGCCTGCGGGAGAGAGGTCGGGTTGAGCAGTTCTTC. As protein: CASLRERGRVEQFF.

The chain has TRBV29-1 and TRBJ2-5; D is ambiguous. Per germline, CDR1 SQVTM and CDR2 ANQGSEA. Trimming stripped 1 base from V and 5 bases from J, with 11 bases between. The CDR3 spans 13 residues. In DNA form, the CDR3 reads TGCAGCGTTGAAGTGCCACGTTGGGAGACCCAGTACTTC. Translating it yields CSVEVPRWETQYF.

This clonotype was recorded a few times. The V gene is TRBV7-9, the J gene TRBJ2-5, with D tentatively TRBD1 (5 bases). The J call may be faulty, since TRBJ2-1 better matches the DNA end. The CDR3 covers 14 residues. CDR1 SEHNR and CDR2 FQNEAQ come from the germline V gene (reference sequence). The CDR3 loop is CASSLGGPGNEQFF. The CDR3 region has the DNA TGTGCCAGCAGCTTAGGCGGCCCAGGGAATGAGCAGTTCTTC.

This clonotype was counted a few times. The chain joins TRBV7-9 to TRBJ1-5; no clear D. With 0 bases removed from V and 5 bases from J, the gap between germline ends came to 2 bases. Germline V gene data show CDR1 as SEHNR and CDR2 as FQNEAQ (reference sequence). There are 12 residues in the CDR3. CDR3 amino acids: CASSLAHQPQHF. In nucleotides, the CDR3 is TGTGCCAGCAGCTTAGCCCATCAGCCCCAGCATTTT.

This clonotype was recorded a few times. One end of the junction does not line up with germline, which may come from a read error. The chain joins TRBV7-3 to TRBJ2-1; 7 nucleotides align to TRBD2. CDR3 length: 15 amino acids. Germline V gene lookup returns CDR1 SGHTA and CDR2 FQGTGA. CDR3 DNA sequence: TGTGCCAGCAGCATAACCGGGACTAATTACAATGAGCAGTTCTTC. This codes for CASSITGTNYNEQFF.

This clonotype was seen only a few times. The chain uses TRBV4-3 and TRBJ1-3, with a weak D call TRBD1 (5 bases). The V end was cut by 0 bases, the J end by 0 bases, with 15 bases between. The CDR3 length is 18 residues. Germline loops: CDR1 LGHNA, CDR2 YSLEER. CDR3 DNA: TGCGCCAGCAGCCAAGATGCCGGGGGTTTACGCTCTGGAAACACCATATATTTT. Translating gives CASSQDAGGLRSGNTIYF.

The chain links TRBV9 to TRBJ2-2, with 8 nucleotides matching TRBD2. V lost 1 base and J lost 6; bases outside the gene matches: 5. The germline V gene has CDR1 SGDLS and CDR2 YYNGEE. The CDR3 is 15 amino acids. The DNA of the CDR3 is TGTGCCAGCAGCGTAACGGGAGGGCCGGCCGGGGAGCTGTTTTTT. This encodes CASSVTGGPAGELFF.

CDR3 loop: CAWSFGQGAYEQYF. The CDR3 DNA reads TGTGCCTGGAGTTTTGGACAGGGGGCTTACGAGCAGTACTTC. The chain carries TRBV30 and TRBJ2-7; 11 bases are a match to TRBD1. CDR1 and CDR2 (germline): GTSNPN, SVGIG (reference sequence). With 2 bases clipped from V and 4 bases from J, the junction kept 4 bases outside the gene matches. The CDR3 runs 14 residues.

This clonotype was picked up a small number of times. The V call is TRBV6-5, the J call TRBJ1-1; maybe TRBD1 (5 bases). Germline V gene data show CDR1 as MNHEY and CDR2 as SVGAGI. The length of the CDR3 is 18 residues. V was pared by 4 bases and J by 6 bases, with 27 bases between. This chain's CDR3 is CASSWGERAGKHRPEAFF. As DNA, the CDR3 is TGTGCCAGCAGTTGGGGTGAAAGGGCAGGGAAACATCGTCCTGAAGCTTTCTTT.

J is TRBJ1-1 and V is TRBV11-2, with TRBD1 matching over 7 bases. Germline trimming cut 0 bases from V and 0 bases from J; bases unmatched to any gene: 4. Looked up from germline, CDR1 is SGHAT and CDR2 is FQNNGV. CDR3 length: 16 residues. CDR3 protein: CASSLESQGLNTEAFF. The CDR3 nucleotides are TGTGCCAGCAGCTTAGAGTCACAGGGGTTGAACACTGAAGCTTTCTTT. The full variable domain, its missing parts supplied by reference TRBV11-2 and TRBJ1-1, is EAGVAQSPRYKIIEKRQSVAFWCNPISGHATLYWYQQILGQGPKLLIQFQNNGVVDDSQLPKDRFSAERLKGVDSTLKIQPAKLEDSAVYLCASSLESQGLNTEAFFGQGTRLTVV.

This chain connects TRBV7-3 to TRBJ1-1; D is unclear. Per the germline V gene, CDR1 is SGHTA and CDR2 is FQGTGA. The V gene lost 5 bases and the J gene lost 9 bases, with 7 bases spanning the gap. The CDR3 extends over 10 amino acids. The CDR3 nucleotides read TGTGCCAGCAGCAATTTTAAAGCTTTCTTT. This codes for CASSNFKAFF.

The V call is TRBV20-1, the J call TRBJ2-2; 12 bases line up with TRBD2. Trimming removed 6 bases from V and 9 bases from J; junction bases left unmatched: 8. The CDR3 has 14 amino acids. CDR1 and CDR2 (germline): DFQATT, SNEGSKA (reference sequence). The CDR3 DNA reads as TGCAGTGCCGCATCTAGCGGGAGGGTGAGGGAGCTGTTTTTT. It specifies CSAASSGRVRELFF.

CDR3 residues: CSVGEAGHNRVQYF. The CDR3 nucleotides read TGCAGCGTTGGAGAGGCGGGACATAATCGGGTTCAGTACTTC. This chain connects TRBV29-1 to TRBJ2-4, with D perhaps assigned TRBD1 or TRBD2 (6 bases each). The germline gives CDR1 SQVTM, CDR2 ANQGSEA. This CDR3 contains 14 residues. The ends were cut back, 4 bases at V and 11 bases at J, with 21 bases in the middle.

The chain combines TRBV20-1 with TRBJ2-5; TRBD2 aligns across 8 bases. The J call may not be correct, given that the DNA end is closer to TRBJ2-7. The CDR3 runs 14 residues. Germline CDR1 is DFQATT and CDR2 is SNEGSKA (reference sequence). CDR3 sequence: CSATEAGALNEQYF. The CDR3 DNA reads TGCAGTGCTACGGAAGCGGGAGCACTCAACGAGCAGTACTTC.

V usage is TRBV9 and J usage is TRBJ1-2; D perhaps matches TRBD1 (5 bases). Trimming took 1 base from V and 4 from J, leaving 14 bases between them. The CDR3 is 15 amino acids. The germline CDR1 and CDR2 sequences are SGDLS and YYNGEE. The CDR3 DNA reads TGTGCCAGCAGCGTATCAGGGAAGGGCCTCTATGGCTACACCTTC. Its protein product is CASSVSGKGLYGYTF.

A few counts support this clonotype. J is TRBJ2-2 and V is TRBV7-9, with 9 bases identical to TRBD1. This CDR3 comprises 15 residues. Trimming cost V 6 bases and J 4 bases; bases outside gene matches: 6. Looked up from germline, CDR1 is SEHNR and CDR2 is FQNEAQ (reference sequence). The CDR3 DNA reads TGTGCCAGCAGAGCGACAGGGGGATCCACCGGGGAGCTGTTTTTT. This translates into CASRATGGSTGELFF. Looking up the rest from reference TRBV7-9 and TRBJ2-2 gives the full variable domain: DTGVSQNPRHKITKRGQNVTFRCDPISEHNRLYWYRQTLGQGPEFLTYFQNEAQLEKSRLLSDRFSAERPKGSFSTLEIQRTEQGDSAMYLCASRATGGSTGELFFGEGSRLTVL.

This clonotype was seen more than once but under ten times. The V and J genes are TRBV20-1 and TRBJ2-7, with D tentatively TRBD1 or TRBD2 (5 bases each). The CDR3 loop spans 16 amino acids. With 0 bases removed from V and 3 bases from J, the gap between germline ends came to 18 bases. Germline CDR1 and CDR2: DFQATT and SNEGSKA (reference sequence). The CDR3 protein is CSARDPGPAVLYEQYF. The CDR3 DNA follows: TGCAGTGCTAGAGATCCGGGACCAGCGGTCCTCTACGAGCAGTACTTC.

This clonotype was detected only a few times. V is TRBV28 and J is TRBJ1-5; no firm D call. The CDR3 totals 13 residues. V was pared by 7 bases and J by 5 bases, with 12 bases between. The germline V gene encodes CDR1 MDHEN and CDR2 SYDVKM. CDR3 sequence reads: CASTSSDYQPQHF. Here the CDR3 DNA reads TGTGCCAGCACCTCATCGGATTATCAGCCCCAGCATTTT. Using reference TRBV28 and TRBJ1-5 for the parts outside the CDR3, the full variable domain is DVKVTQSSRYLVKRTGEKVFLECVQDMDHENMFWYRQDPGLGLRLIYFSYDVKMKEKGDIPEGYSVSREKKERFSLILESASTNQTSMYLCASTSSDYQPQHFGDGTRLSIL.

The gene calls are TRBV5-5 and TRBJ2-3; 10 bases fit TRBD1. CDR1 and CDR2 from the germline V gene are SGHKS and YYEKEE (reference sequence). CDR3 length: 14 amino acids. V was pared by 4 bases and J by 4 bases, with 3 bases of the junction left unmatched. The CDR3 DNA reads TGTGCCAGCAGCACGACAGGGGGCGCAGATACGCAGTATTTT. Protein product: CASSTTGGADTQYF.

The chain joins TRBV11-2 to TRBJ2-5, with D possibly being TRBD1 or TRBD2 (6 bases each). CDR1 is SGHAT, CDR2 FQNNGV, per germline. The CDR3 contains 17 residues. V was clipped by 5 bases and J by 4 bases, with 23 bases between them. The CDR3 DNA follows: TGTGCCAGCAGCCTTCGGCCCTCGGGGGCGAGGACAGAGACCCAGTACTTC. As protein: CASSLRPSGARTETQYF.

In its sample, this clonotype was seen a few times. DNA for the CDR3: TGTGCCAGCAGTTCGGGTCTCAAAAACACCGGGGAGCTGTTTTTT. Translation gives CASSSGLKNTGELFF. The chain recombines TRBV28 with TRBJ2-2; D call uncertain. The germline V gene has CDR1 MDHEN and CDR2 SYDVKM. Between the trimmed V and J ends, which lost 4 bases and 2 bases, there was a span of 11 bases. The CDR3 totals 15 residues.

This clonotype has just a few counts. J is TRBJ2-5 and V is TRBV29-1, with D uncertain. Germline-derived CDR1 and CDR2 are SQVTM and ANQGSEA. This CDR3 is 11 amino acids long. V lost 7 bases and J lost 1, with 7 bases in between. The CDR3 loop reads CSADLQETQYF. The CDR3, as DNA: TGCAGCGCCGACCTCCAAGAGACCCAGTACTTC.